The 25 T cell receptor beta chains below were found in one sample sequenced in a study of T cell responses to AZD1222 COVID-19 vaccine. The table came from immunoSEQ multiplex PCR; TCRdb's copy has only in-frame clones and leaves some out. The data contain roughly 70,000 clones, 75% to 90% of them singletons. The sequencing here drew on peripheral blood, taken on day 0 of AZD1222 vaccination. The receptor source for this set is an adult in good health.

This clone was recorded a few times. The V call is TRBV19, the J call TRBJ1-2; possibly TRBD1 for D (5 bases). CDR3 length: 14 amino acids. Deletions cut 5 bases from V and 3 bases from J, with 13 bases between. Per the germline V gene, CDR1 is LNHDA and CDR2 is SQIVND (reference sequence). The CDR3 protein is CASSLGWGDYGYTF. Here the CDR3 DNA reads TGTGCCAGTAGTCTCGGATGGGGCGACTATGGCTACACCTTC.

This clone was observed at least ten times. The rearrangement uses TRBV2 and TRBJ2-4, with D maybe TRBD1 (5 bases). CDR1 and CDR2 from the germline V gene are SNHLY and FYNNEI. Trimming removed 6 bases from V and 5 bases from J, with 17 bases in between. The CDR3 extends over 15 amino acids. CDR3 protein: CASSPRWQTENIQYF. The CDR3 bases are TGTGCCAGCAGCCCGAGGTGGCAGACAGAAAACATTCAGTACTTC.

This chain connects TRBV2 to TRBJ1-1; the D is unclear. This CDR3 contains 13 residues. The V end was cut by 1 base, the J end by 3 bases, with 6 bases between. The germline V gene has CDR1 SNHLY and CDR2 FYNNEI. The CDR3 sequence is CASSEGGYTEAFF. The DNA of the CDR3 is TGTGCCAGCAGTGAAGGGGGTTACACTGAAGCTTTCTTT.

This clone has a single count. The chain is built from TRBV7-2 and TRBJ2-6; tentative D call: TRBD1 (6 bases). The CDR3 runs 16 residues. CDR1 and CDR2 (germline): SGHTA, FQGNSA. V was trimmed by 5 bases and J by 0 bases, leaving 11 bases between them. DNA of the CDR3: TGTGCCAGCAGCGCCCGGGACAACTCTGGGGCCAACGTCCTGACTTTC. It is translated as CASSARDNSGANVLTF.

This chain connects TRBV6-5 to TRBJ2-1; tentative D call: TRBD2 (7 bases). This CDR3 is built from 15 residues. V gave up 8 bases and J gave up 2 bases, with 16 bases separating them. Germline loops: CDR1 MNHEY, CDR2 SVGAGI. The CDR3 DNA reads TGTGCCAGCTCCCTAGGGGGGGCCACCTACAATGAGCAGTTCTTC. This sequence encodes CASSLGGATYNEQFF.

In this sample, this clone is medium-sized (0.01 to 0.1%). The chain employs TRBV14 and TRBJ1-6; D is perhaps TRBD1 (6 bases). The germline V gene has CDR1 SGHDN and CDR2 FVKESK. There are 16 residues in the CDR3. The V and J ends lost 0 bases and 4 bases respectively, with 10 bases between them. In DNA, the CDR3 is TGTGCCAGCAGCCAAGACAGGGGCTATTATAATTCACCCCTCCACTTT. This encodes CASSQDRGYYNSPLHF.

This rearrangement joins TRBV29-1 to TRBJ2-7; TRBD1 aligns across 11 bases. Unmatched junction bases numbered 4, after V lost 6 bases and J lost 6 bases. CDR3 length: 12 amino acids. Germline-derived CDR1 and CDR2 are SQVTM and ANQGSEA. CDR3 in amino acids: CSVGQGVLEQYF. The CDR3, as DNA: TGCAGCGTGGGACAGGGGGTTCTCGAGCAGTACTTC.

The rearrangement joins TRBV29-1 to TRBJ2-3; D perhaps matches TRBD1 (6 bases). V was cut by 2 bases and J by 3 bases, with 15 bases left in between. Per germline, CDR1 SQVTM and CDR2 ANQGSEA. This CDR3 comprises 15 residues. CDR3 region: CSVERSRGRTDTQYF. The CDR3 coding sequence is TGCAGCGTTGAAAGGAGCAGGGGACGGACAGATACGCAGTATTTT.

The chain links TRBV27 to TRBJ2-3; D is ambiguous. Germline V lookup: CDR1 MNHEY, CDR2 SMNVEV (reference sequence). The CDR3 runs to 14 residues. Trimming removed 3 bases at V and 4 bases at J, with 11 bases between. Here the CDR3 DNA reads TGTGCCAGCAGTTTCCGCCAGGCGGCAGATACGCAGTATTTT. Residues: CASSFRQAADTQYF.

The J gene is TRBJ2-7, the V gene TRBV6-1; D perhaps matches TRBD2 (5 bases). The CDR3 is made up of 13 amino acids. V was pared by 2 bases and J by 7 bases, with 12 bases between. In germline, CDR1 is MNHNS, CDR2 SASEGT. CDR3 loop: CASSEPLAKEQYF. CDR3 in DNA: TGTGCCAGCAGTGAACCCCTAGCTAAAGAGCAGTACTTC.

The rearrangement joins TRBV19 to TRBJ2-1, with a possible D match to TRBD2 (6 bases). The CDR3 is 15 amino acids. V lost 9 bases and J 4 bases, leaving 19 bases between the germline ends. CDR1 and CDR2 from the germline V gene are LNHDA and SQIVND (reference sequence). DNA of the CDR3: TGTGCCAGCTCCGGGGGAACCAACATTTACAATGAGCAGTTCTTC. It encodes CASSGGTNIYNEQFF.

The J gene is TRBJ2-3, the V gene TRBV18; 7 nucleotides match TRBD2. The ends lost 3 bases at V and 0 bases at J; junction bases unmatched: 12. This CDR3 comprises 18 residues. Germline CDR1 KGHSH, CDR2 LQKENI. The CDR3: CASSPLGPSGSSTDTQYF. The DNA of the CDR3 is TGTGCCAGCTCACCGTTGGGTCCTAGCGGATCAAGCACAGATACGCAGTATTTT.

V is TRBV6-5 and J is TRBJ1-6; the D is unclear. V gave up 2 bases and J gave up 10 bases, with 6 bases separating them. The CDR3 totals 12 residues. Germline V gene lookup returns CDR1 MNHEY and CDR2 SVGAGI. The CDR3 bases are TGTGCCAGCAGTTACAGTGGATCACCCCTCCACTTT. Its protein is CASSYSGSPLHF.

CDR3 in DNA: TGTGCCAGCAGTTTACTGAACACTGAAGCTTTCTTT. Protein: CASSLLNTEAFF. The chain recombines TRBV12-3 or TRBV12-4 with TRBJ1-1; D is undetermined. The CDR3 runs to 12 residues. Trimming took off 2 bases at V and 0 bases at J, with 1 base between the two ends.

This chain connects TRBV30 to TRBJ2-7, with D possibly matching TRBD1 (5 bases). Germline-derived CDR1 and CDR2 are GTSNPN and SVGIG (reference sequence). The CDR3 is 15 residues long. The germline V and J ends were trimmed by 7 bases and 3 bases, with 22 bases remaining between them. The CDR3 reads CASKVLRQSRYEQYF. CDR3 bases: TGTGCCTCAAAAGTACTCCGACAGAGTCGCTACGAGCAGTACTTC.

In the case of this clone: A junction end diverges from the germline sequence, so it may reflect a read error. V is TRBV29-1 and J is TRBJ2-2; D not resolved. This CDR3 has 12 amino acids. Germline CDR1 is SQVTM and CDR2 is ANQGSEA. The CDR3 sequence: CGVELVPGELFF. The CDR3 DNA sequence: TGCGGCGTGGAATTAGTTCCCGGGGAGCTGTTTTTT.

The chain couples TRBV27 to TRBJ2-1; the D gene is possibly TRBD2 (5 bases). The CDR3 loop spans 15 amino acids. Deletions cut 6 bases from V and 0 bases from J, with 12 bases between. CDR1 is MNHEY, CDR2 SMNVEV, per germline (reference sequence). The CDR3 nucleotides read TGTGCCAGCAGAGTATCTAGCTTCTCCTACAATGAGCAGTTCTTC. Its protein product is CASRVSSFSYNEQFF.

This sequence joins TRBV4-1 and TRBJ1-2; D might be TRBD1 (6 bases). The V end was cut by 2 bases, the J end by 0 bases, with 19 bases between. CDR1 is MGHRA and CDR2 is YSYEKL in the germline V gene. There are 18 residues in the CDR3. The CDR3 loop is CASSQPTGFLFSNYGYTF. DNA of the CDR3: TGCGCCAGCAGCCAACCTACAGGGTTCCTATTCTCTAACTATGGCTACACCTTC.

The V gene is TRBV7-9, the J gene TRBJ2-1; D possibly corresponds to TRBD2 (6 bases). The V end lost 5 bases, the J end lost 6 bases, and 20 bases lay between the germline ends. Germline V gene data show CDR1 as SEHNR and CDR2 as FQNEAQ (reference sequence). This CDR3 has 16 residues. The CDR3 sequence is CASSPKPGLEVNEQFF. The CDR3 DNA sequence: TGTGCCAGCAGCCCAAAGCCGGGACTCGAAGTCAATGAGCAGTTCTTC.

This clone was detected once. This chain uses TRBV11-2 with TRBJ2-7; the D gene is possibly TRBD1 (6 bases). The CDR3 runs to 16 residues. Germline CDR1 and CDR2: SGHAT and FQNNGV. The germline V and J ends were trimmed by 1 base and 5 bases, with 18 bases remaining between them. The CDR3 protein is CASSLVRGPRGHEQYF. DNA for the CDR3: TGTGCCAGCAGCTTAGTAAGAGGACCCAGGGGCCACGAGCAGTACTTC.

This chain's CDR3 is CASSLGRTYTF. Written as DNA, the CDR3 is TGTGCCAGCAGCTTGGGTCGAACCTACACCTTC. V and J are TRBV5-4 and TRBJ1-2; D uncertain. Trimming stripped 0 bases from V and 10 bases from J, with 7 bases between. Germline CDR1 SGHNT, CDR2 YYREEE (reference sequence). The CDR3 consists of 11 residues.

This sequence joins TRBV6-1 and TRBJ2-2; D is possibly TRBD1 (5 bases). The V gene's germline CDR1 is MNHNS and CDR2 SASEGT. V shed 2 bases and J shed 9 bases, with 7 bases lying between them. CDR3 length: 12 residues. The CDR3 nucleotides are TGTGCCAGCAGTGAAACAGGAAGGGAGCTGTTTTTT. As protein: CASSETGRELFF.

The chain links TRBV7-6 to TRBJ1-2, with 12 bases lining up with TRBD1. CDR3 length: 15 residues. V gave up 5 bases and J gave up 4 bases; unmatched junction bases: 5. Germline loops: CDR1 SGHVS, CDR2 FNYEAQ. The CDR3 protein is CASSPGQGAGYGYTF. CDR3 DNA sequence: TGTGCCAGCAGCCCGGGACAGGGGGCTGGCTATGGCTACACCTTC.

The chain links TRBV10-1 to TRBJ2-7, with TRBD2 matching over 12 bases. The CDR3 consists of 15 residues. J lost 2 bases, V lost 6 bases, and 5 bases had no gene match. Per germline, CDR1 WNHNN and CDR2 SYGVQD (reference sequence). The CDR3 DNA follows: TGCGCCAGCAGCCCGACTAGCGGGGGAACCTACGAGCAGTACTTC. It encodes CASSPTSGGTYEQYF.

This chain uses TRBV5-1 with TRBJ2-1; TRBD2 matches 7 bases. Trimming removed 4 bases from V and 6 bases from J; junction bases left unmatched: 10. CDR1 is SGHRS, CDR2 YFSETQ, per germline. There are 15 residues in the CDR3. CDR3 protein: CASSIGLVGGNEQFF. The DNA of the CDR3 is TGCGCCAGCAGCATAGGACTAGTCGGAGGCAATGAGCAGTTCTTC. The full variable domain, its missing parts supplied by reference TRBV5-1 and TRBJ2-1, is KAGVTQTPRYLIKTRGQQVTLSCSPISGHRSVSWYQQTPGQGLQFLFEYFSETQRNKGNFPGRFSGRQFSNSRSEMNVSTLELGDSALYLCASSIGLVGGNEQFFGPGTRLTVL.